Reported below is one TCR beta chain. Its antigen is still unknown. Within one base of it there is no much larger clone, and no base qualities were kept. The data derive from a study of CD8+CD57+ T cells in acquired aplastic anemia (dated by TCRdb to the late 2010s). Regarding the complete study: DNA extracted from sorted CD4+ and CD8+ cells had a mean of approximately 3 ug, with a range of roughly 0.18 to 27.4 ug. CD8+CD57+ expansion was defined as frequency above the mean frequency observed in healthy subjects. On the study overall, not on this receptor specifically: Although under 35 CD8+ CDR3 sequences were shared by patients and controls, these sequences appeared highly expressed in patients and within the immunodominant clones of patients. Between patients and healthy controls, no significant difference in CD8+ Simpson's diversity was found (P=0.060).

The patients picked for sequencing were ones in whom flow cytometry had shown an expansion of CD8+CD57+ cells. Every patient had severe acquired aplastic anemia, diagnosed using the International Study of Aplastic Anemia and Agranulocytosis and Camitta criteria. No patient had received any therapy when blood was sampled. TCR repertoires of sorted CD4+ and CD8+ blood T cells from severe aplastic anemia patients and healthy subjects were deep-sequenced in the study. Patients were enrolled under clinicaltrials.gov protocols 00001620, 01623167, 00001397, 00071045, 00081523 and 00961064 in the USA. Ficoll-Paque density gradient centrifugation was used to isolate peripheral blood mononuclear cells. CD4+ and CD8+ T cells were sorted by FACS or magnetic beads before DNA extraction. Genomic DNA served as template for TCR beta VDJ combination and CDR3 sequence profiling. An Illumina HiSeq 2000 was used for TCR repertoire sequencing. Under the source paper's analysis protocol: TRBV/TRBJ rearrangement plots, CDR3 size and DJ length profiles, and Simpson's diversity index were used to evaluate the repertoires. The most abundant DNA sequence in the deep sequencing data was taken as the immunodominant clone. CDR3 amino acid sequences were screened for sharing across subjects and were compared with published repertoires and the VDJdb database. TCRdb ran its own pipeline on the public reads, namely fastp trimming at Q25 and MiXCR clone calling, and kept in-frame beta chains. Records with the same CDR3 protein are collapsed into one entry carrying the most frequent genes and DNA. It is TCRdb's table, rather than the study itself, that gives the V and J calls and clone size. The sample yields about 240,000 distinct CDR3 sequences; around half were counted once. Jointly, the top ten make up 7.8% of the sample.

V ends up 5 bases short and J 5 bases short, with an unmatched junction base count of 8. From cysteine to phenylalanine, the CDR3 is 15 amino acids long. CDR3 DNA is the only sequence kept; it has 45 bases, read in frame from the first base. The germline V gene encodes CDR1 KGHDR and CDR2 SFDVKD. This TCR came from a human donor with aplastic anemia. Sequenced: sorted CD4+, CD8+, or CD8+CD57+ T cells (not recorded which) from PBMCs. The chain is assembled from TRBV24-1 and TRBJ2-1; 7 junctional bases match TRBD2. The nucleotide sequence reads as follows: TGTGCCACCAGTGCCCCACGGGGGGTTAACAATGAGCAGTTCTTC. Its product reads: CATSAPRGVNNEQFF.